The rows below give T cell receptor beta chains drawn from one sample of a study of response to subunit inactivated influenza vaccine. TCRdb reprocessed the RT-PCR reads via MiXCR and lists one record per CDR3 protein. The sample lists more than 550,000 distinct CDR3 sequences; about 11% were seen once. The sample was also linked to a second study, of T cells expressing NK-cell markers.

The starting material was PBMCs from blood, obtained on the day of vaccination. Receptors originate from a man aged 50-59 years who received an inactivated influenza vaccine. Both conserved end residues are trimmed from each CDR3. Fields, in order: J gene, V gene, CDR3 protein.

TRBJ2-3,TRBV5-1,ASSPQGASTDTQY
TRBJ1-1,TRBV12-3/TRBV12-4,ASSSPGGGNTEAF
TRBJ1-5,TRBV5-1,ASSPDVGNQPQH
TRBJ2-5,TRBV10-1,ASSDLGQGLETQY
TRBJ2-5,TRBV7-9,ASSPELGTQY
TRBJ2-1,TRBV12-3/TRBV12-4,ATNGRTYNEQF
TRBJ2-5,TRBV12-3/TRBV12-4,ASSLMLRAETQY
TRBJ1-6,TRBV5-1,ASSLSTDSPLH
TRBJ2-2,TRBV5-1,ASSPIRGQGAAHTGELF
TRBJ2-3,TRBV20-1,SARPPRREAGDTQY
TRBJ2-6,TRBV4-3,ASSQDVSSGANVLT
TRBJ1-1,TRBV4-2,ASSQMGTGLTEAF